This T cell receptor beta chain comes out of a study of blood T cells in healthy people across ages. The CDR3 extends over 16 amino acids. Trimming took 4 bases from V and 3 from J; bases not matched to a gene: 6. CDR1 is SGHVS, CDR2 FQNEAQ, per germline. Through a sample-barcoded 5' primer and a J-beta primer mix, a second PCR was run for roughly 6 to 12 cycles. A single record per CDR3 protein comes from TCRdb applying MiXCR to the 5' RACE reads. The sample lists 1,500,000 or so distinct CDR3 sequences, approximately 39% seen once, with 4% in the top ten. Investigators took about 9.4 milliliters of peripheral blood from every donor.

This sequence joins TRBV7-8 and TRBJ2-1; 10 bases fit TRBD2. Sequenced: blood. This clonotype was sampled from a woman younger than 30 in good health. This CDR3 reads CASSSSAGGLYNEQFF. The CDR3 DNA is TGTGCCAGCAGCTCCTCAGCGGGAGGGCTCTACAATGAGCAGTTCTTC.